The entry below gives a single TCR beta chain sequence along with its context. Antigen unknown. Measured with immunoSEQ multiplex PCR; TCRdb has only the in-frame clones, and not every one. The repertoire includes about 92,000 clones, around nine tenths of them detected once, and around 0.32% sits in the top ten. This sample is drawn from a study of OX40 agonist ivuxolimab in advanced cancers. Across the study: The eligibility criteria allowed prior anti-PD-1, anti-PD-L1 or anti-CTLA-4 therapy, and 30% to 45% had some. Study results and caveats: Relative to CD4+ cells, CD8+ T cells on average had more expanded clones.

Germline V gene data show CDR1 as SGHVS and CDR2 as FQNEAQ. Germline trimming cut 5 bases from V and 3 bases from J; bases unmatched to any gene: 4. The CDR3 extends over 15 amino acids. The sample in question was CD4+ or CD8+ T cells sorted from blood, obtained in a trial of the OX40 agonist ivuxolimab. This receptor was identified in an adult with an advanced solid tumor such as melanoma, head and neck, liver or kidney cancer. This chain joins TRBV7-8 and TRBJ2-2; 9 bases agree with TRBD2. The CDR3 reads CASSRAGGYTGELFF. The CDR3 DNA reads as TGTGCCAGCAGCCGAGCGGGAGGCTACACCGGGGAGCTGTTTTTT.